This TCR beta chain was identified in a study of OX40 agonist ivuxolimab in advanced cancers. With respect to the entire study: The costimulatory receptor OX40 (CD134) was targeted by ivuxolimab, a fully human IgG2 agonistic monoclonal antibody. Intravenous ivuxolimab was administered to patients every 2 weeks at six dose levels: 0.01, 0.1, 0.3, 1.5, 3 and 10 mg/kg. Among the roughly 50 dose-escalation patients, about 20 had hepatocellular carcinoma, approximately 15 melanoma, 9 renal cell carcinoma and 9 head and neck cancer. Partial responses occurred in three dose-escalation patients: two with cutaneous melanoma and one with hepatocellular carcinoma. The paper describes the monotherapy dose-escalation part (N = 52 patients) of the phase I trial of ivuxolimab. The dose-escalation cohort was 82.7% male with a mean age of around 62 years, ranging from roughly 23 to 90. Peripheral TCRbeta sequencing aimed to test whether ivuxolimab altered TCR sequence diversity and caused clonal T-cell expansion. Prior anti-PD-1, anti-PD-L1 or anti-CTLA-4 therapy was permitted, and checkpoint inhibitors had been received by less than 45% of dose-escalation patients.

Beyond this particular receptor, the publication reports: The antigen specificity of the peripheral T cells that underwent clonal expansion was not determined. In partial responders in the 0.1-3.0 mg/kg groups, normalized peripheral clonal expansion was found to be among the lowest, especially among CD8+ T cells. After ivuxolimab, more expanded clones were found on average in CD8+ T cells than in CD4+ T cells. Low levels of normalized T-cell clonal expansion were also seen in some nonresponding patients. Clonal expansion of both CD4+ and CD8+ blood T cells was observed from baseline to week 6 at doses 0.1 to 3.0 mg/kg.

On this clone: There is no known antigen for this receptor. No much larger clone exists at a distance of one base, and base qualities are not known.

Patients with a history of autoimmune disease or receiving systemic immunosuppression were excluded from the trial. Peripheral blood for TCR sequencing was collected from all dose cohorts at baseline, on cycle 4 day 1, and on cycle 7 day 1. Samples were obtained from an open-label, multicenter, first-in-human phase I dose-escalation trial of ivuxolimab. Adults with locally advanced or metastatic head and neck squamous cell, hepatocellular, melanoma or renal cell carcinoma were enrolled in the trial. CD4+ and CD8+ T cells were sorted separately from peripheral blood before TCR sequencing. V and J are truncated by 0 bases and 4 bases respectively, leaving an intervening sequence of 24 bases. The CDR3, cysteine through phenylalanine, is 19 amino acids long. Only CDR3 DNA remains: 57 bases, in frame from the first base. CDR1 and CDR2 are read off the germline V gene as SGHRS and YFSETQ. Genomic DNA was isolated from the sorted cells so that the TCRbeta CDR3 region could be sequenced. The immunoSEQ Assay was used for sequencing of TCRbeta CDR3 regions. Sourced from immuneACCESS, this table was stored by TCRdb with only in-frame sequences that have V and J called. A share of the clones is absent; for the studies checked, an unresolved V gene accounts for under half, and the remainder has no known explanation. The sample table holds tens of thousands of clones, of which about 90% were seen once. Together, the top ten hold about 5% of the sample.

This TCR came from an adult with an advanced solid tumor such as melanoma, head and neck, liver or kidney cancer. Sample: CD4+ or CD8+ T cells sorted from blood, taken in a trial of the OX40 agonist ivuxolimab. The chain was built from TRBV5-1 and TRBJ2-3; D gene: possibly TRBD1, on 7 matching bases. In nucleotides, the sequence is TGCGCCAGCAGCTTGGGGCCCATTAGGGCAGGGGGGTCGGCAGATACGCAGTATTTT. Its protein product is CASSLGPIRAGGSADTQYF.